The 7 T cell receptor beta chains in this list originate from one sample, sequenced in a study of preoperative IRX-2 immunotherapy in early breast cancer. Indicated treatment: preoperative locoregional IRX-2 cytokine immunotherapy. The method was immunoSEQ multiplex PCR; TCRdb's version includes in-frame clones alone and lacks a portion of them. This sample has approximately 34,000 clones, with 90% to 95% found just once. The material was obtained from a patient treated with IRX-2 immunotherapy. All receptors derive from a human donor with breast cancer.

V is TRBV18 and J is TRBJ2-5; the match to TRBD1 covers 9 bases. Germline values: CDR1 KGHSH, CDR2 LQKENI. Trimming cost V 3 bases and J 4 bases; bases outside gene matches: 12. The CDR3 is 17 amino acids. The CDR3 loop reads CASSPLGGQGIRETQYF. CDR3 nucleotide sequence: TGTGCCAGCTCACCCCTCGGCGGACAGGGGATAAGAGAGACCCAGTACTTC.

This chain joins TRBV7-2 and TRBJ2-1, with D tentatively TRBD2 (8 bases). V was pared by 5 bases and J by 4 bases, with 18 bases between. This CDR3 spans 16 amino acids. Germline assignment: CDR1 SGHTA and CDR2 FQGNSA. CDR3 coding DNA: TGTGCCAGCAGCCGTAAGGGGGCTAGCGGGTACAATGAGCAGTTCTTC. This translates into CASSRKGASGYNEQFF.

The chain uses TRBV13 and TRBJ2-2; 16 bases are a match to TRBD2. Germline V gene sequence: CDR1 PRHDT, CDR2 FYEKMQ (reference sequence). V dropped 5 bases and J dropped 0; count of bases not matched to a gene: 15. CDR3 length: 22 residues. The CDR3 DNA follows: TGTGCCAGCAGCCGCTTAGACCCTGGGACTAGCGGGGGGGTATCGAACACCGGGGAGCTGTTTTTT. The encoded protein is CASSRLDPGTSGGVSNTGELFF. The whole variable domain, remainder taken from reference TRBV13 and TRBJ2-2, is AAGVIQSPRHLIKEKRETATLKCYPIPRHDTVYWYQQGPGQDPQFLISFYEKMQSDKGSIPDRFSAQQFSDYHSELNMSSLELGDSALYFCASSRLDPGTSGGVSNTGELFFGEGSRLTVL.

V and J are TRBV18 and TRBJ1-5, with TRBD1 as a possible D gene (6 bases). Per germline, CDR1 KGHSH and CDR2 LQKENI. The ends were cut back, 4 bases at V and 2 bases at J, with 12 bases in the middle. This CDR3 has 15 residues. This CDR3 is CASSQSHRGNQPQHF. The CDR3 DNA reads as TGTGCCAGCTCACAGTCTCACAGGGGCAATCAGCCCCAGCATTTT.

The CDR3 region has the DNA TGCGCCAGCAGCTTAGGCAGCCTTATATATGGCTACACCTTC. Encoded protein: CASSLGSLIYGYTF. The rearrangement links TRBV5-1 to TRBJ1-2; D remains unclear. The CDR3 is 14 residues long. Deletions cut 2 bases from V and 5 bases from J, with 13 bases between. Germline lookup yields CDR1 SGHRS and CDR2 YFSETQ. The entire variable domain, with the rest obtained from reference TRBV5-1 and TRBJ1-2, is as follows: KAGVTQTPRYLIKTRGQQVTLSCSPISGHRSVSWYQQTPGQGLQFLFEYFSETQRNKGNFPGRFSGRQFSNSRSEMNVSTLELGDSALYLCASSLGSLIYGYTFGSGTRLTVV.

The genes are TRBV30 and TRBJ2-5; D may be TRBD2 (5 bases). This CDR3 has 12 residues. Germline CDR1 GTSNPN, CDR2 SVGIG (reference sequence). The CDR3 loop reads CARGRYQETQYF. The CDR3 nucleotides are TGTGCACGCGGGCGGTACCAAGAGACCCAGTACTTC.

The chain links TRBV6-5 to TRBJ1-6, with TRBD1 as a possible D gene (5 bases). Trimming pared 2 bases from V and 6 bases from J, leaving 8 bases between. Germline CDR1 reads MNHEY; CDR2 reads SVGAGI. The CDR3 covers 14 residues. The DNA for the CDR3 is TGTGCCAGCAGTTACCAGGGAGTTAATTCACCCCTCCACTTT. This translates into CASSYQGVNSPLHF.